What follows describes a single T cell receptor (beta chain). The sample belongs to a study of blood T cell repertoires in COVID-19. Turning to the study itself: Whether acute or convalescent, the COVID-19 samples came from the United States, Italy and Spain. The analysed material was cDNA or gDNA that came from T cells, B-cell-depleted T cells, or PBMCs.

Original methodology: For nucleated cells, counts were estimated from reference gene primer amplification. Assay: immunoSEQ multiplex PCR; the TCRdb copy retains only in-frame clones and omits some. That table gives V, J and clone size, and the DNA gave D and trimming. The sample records 270,000 or so clones, 89% being singletons. Trimming left V 2 bases short and J 6 bases short, with 10 bases between. CDR3 size: 14 residues. The germline CDR1 and CDR2 sequences are MNHEY and SVGEGT. The V gene is TRBV6-2 or TRBV6-3, the J gene TRBJ2-2, with D tentatively TRBD1 (5 bases). The TCR comes from a woman between 40 and 55 years old who had recovered from COVID-19. The sequenced material came from peripheral blood. CDR3 in amino acids: CASSYATGSGELFF. The CDR3 coding sequence is TGTGCCAGCAGTTACGCCACAGGCTCCGGGGAGCTGTTTTTT.